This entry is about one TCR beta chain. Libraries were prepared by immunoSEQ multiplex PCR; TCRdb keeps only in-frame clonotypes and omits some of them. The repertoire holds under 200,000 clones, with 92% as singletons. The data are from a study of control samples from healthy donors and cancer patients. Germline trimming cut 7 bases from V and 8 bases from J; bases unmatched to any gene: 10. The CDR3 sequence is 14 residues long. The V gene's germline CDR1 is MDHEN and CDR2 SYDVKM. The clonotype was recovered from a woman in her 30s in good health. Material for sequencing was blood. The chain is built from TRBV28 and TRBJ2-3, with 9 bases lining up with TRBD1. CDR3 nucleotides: TGTGCCAGCACCACAGGGGGCAACCCACTTACGCAGTATTTT. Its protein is CASTTGGNPLTQYF.